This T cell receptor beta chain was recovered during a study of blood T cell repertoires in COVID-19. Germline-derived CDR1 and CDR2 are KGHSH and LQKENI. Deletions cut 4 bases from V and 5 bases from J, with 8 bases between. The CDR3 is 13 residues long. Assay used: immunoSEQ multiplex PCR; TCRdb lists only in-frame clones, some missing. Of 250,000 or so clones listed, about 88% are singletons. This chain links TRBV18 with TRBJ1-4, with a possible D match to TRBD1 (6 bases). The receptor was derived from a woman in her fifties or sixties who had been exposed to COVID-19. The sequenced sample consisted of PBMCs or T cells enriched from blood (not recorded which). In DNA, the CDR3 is TGTGCCAGCTCACAGACAGGCAATGAAAAACTGTTTTTT. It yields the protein CASSQTGNEKLFF.